The 20 T cell receptor beta chains in this list originate from one sample, sequenced in a study of lung T cells in sarcoidosis with Löfgren's syndrome. TCRdb called the reads again in MiXCR, with one record for every CDR3 protein. The sample includes 20,000 or so distinct CDR3 sequences, less than 25% of them seen just once. The sequenced material came from CD4+ T cells from PBMCs. The receptors derive from a human donor with sarcoidosis (Löfgren's syndrome or another form), or a control subject (not recorded which).

This clonotype was recorded at least ten times. V usage is TRBV4-2 and J usage is TRBJ2-1; possibly TRBD1 for D (6 bases). The germline CDR1 and CDR2 sequences are LGHNA and YNFKEQ. The CDR3 spans 15 residues. V shed 0 bases and J shed 6 bases, with 12 bases lying between them. This chain's CDR3 is CASSQDRGRSNEQFF. DNA of the CDR3: TGTGCCAGCAGCCAAGACAGGGGAAGAAGCAATGAGCAGTTCTTC.

This clonotype was observed once. One base away lies a much larger clone, so this may be a sequencing read error. This chain links TRBV5-5 with TRBJ1-6; TRBD1 is a possible D gene (5 bases). Germline CDR1 is SGHKS and CDR2 is YYEKEE (reference sequence). The CDR3 consists of 15 residues. The CDR3 sequence: CDSRTSGTQNSPLHF. In DNA form, the CDR3 reads TGTGACAGCAGGACTTCCGGGACTCAGAATTCACCCCTCCACTTT.

About this clonotype: Being one base from a much bigger clone, this may be a read error. The genes are TRBV11-2 and TRBJ2-1; 11 nucleotides line up with TRBD2. CDR3 size: 15 residues. CDR1 is SGHAT and CDR2 is FQNNGV in the germline V gene. As DNA, the CDR3 is TGTGCCAGCAGCTCCGGGACTAGCGGTGGGAATGAGCAGGTCTTC. This encodes CASSSGTSGGNEQVF.

This clonotype was seen ten or more times. The chain employs TRBV30 and TRBJ1-5, with D hard to call. Per germline, CDR1 GTSNPN and CDR2 SVGIG (reference sequence). The V end was cut by 0 bases, the J end by 5 bases, with 8 bases between. The length of the CDR3 is 13 residues. CDR3 sequence (DNA): TGTGCCTGGAGTGTTTCGGAGGATCAGCCCCAGCATTTT. It codes for CAWSVSEDQPQHF.

This clonotype has at least ten counts. The chain has TRBV7-6 and TRBJ2-1, with D unresolved. The V end was cut by 3 bases, the J end by 0 bases, with 3 bases between. This CDR3 is 13 amino acids long. Looked up from germline, CDR1 is SGHVS and CDR2 is FNYEAQ. The CDR3 region is CASSLSSYNEQFF. Here the CDR3 DNA reads TGTGCCAGCAGCTTGAGCTCCTACAATGAGCAGTTCTTC.

This clonotype was picked up many times. The CDR3 coding sequence is TGCGCCAGCAGCCAAGATGGGACTAGCGGGGCGTACAATGAGCAGTTCTTC. Translation gives CASSQDGTSGAYNEQFF. The J gene is TRBJ2-1, the V gene TRBV4-1, with TRBD2 matching over 13 bases. Germline assignment: CDR1 MGHRA and CDR2 YSYEKL. This CDR3 spans 17 amino acids. V lost 0 bases and J lost 4; bases outside the gene matches: 3.

By its share, this clonotype is medium-sized. For the CDR3, the DNA is TGTGCCAGCAGACACCACAGGGGATCCGTGACTAATGAAAAACTGTTTTTT. Its protein product is CASRHHRGSVTNEKLFF. The gene calls are TRBV6-1 and TRBJ1-4, with 7 bases fitting TRBD1. Germline V gives CDR1 MNHNS, CDR2 SASEGT. The CDR3 consists of 17 residues. The J segment lost 2 bases and the V segment lost 6 bases, leaving 12 bases of the junction unmatched.

This clonotype was seen many times. This chain connects TRBV7-8 to TRBJ2-6; no firm D call. Germline V gene sequence: CDR1 SGHVS, CDR2 FQNEAQ. Trimming took off 1 base at V and 0 bases at J, with 7 bases between the two ends. The CDR3 length is 16 residues. This CDR3 is CASSLGAASGANVLTF. The DNA of the CDR3 is TGTGCCAGCAGCTTAGGGGCGGCCTCTGGGGCCAACGTCCTGACTTTC.

This sequence joins TRBV9 and TRBJ2-7, with 7 bases matching TRBD2. Per germline, CDR1 SGDLS and CDR2 YYNGEE. The J segment lost 1 base and the V segment lost 3 bases, leaving 4 bases of the junction unmatched. There are 14 residues in the CDR3. CDR3 in amino acids: CASSAASGSYEQYF. The DNA of the CDR3 is TGTGCCAGCAGCGCCGCTAGCGGTTCCTACGAGCAGTACTTC.

There are many counts of this clonotype. V and J are TRBV29-1 and TRBJ2-4, with D perhaps matching TRBD2 (5 bases). The CDR3 has 14 residues. V was pared by 1 base and J by 1 base, with 8 bases between. Germline V gene data show CDR1 as SQVTM and CDR2 as ANQGSEA. The CDR3 reads CSVEVAIAKNIQYF. CDR3 in DNA: TGCAGCGTTGAAGTAGCGATCGCCAAAAACATTCAGTACTTC. The variable domain in full, with the rest retrieved from reference TRBV29-1 and TRBJ2-4, is SAVISQKPSRDICQRGTSLTIQCQVDSQVTMMFWYRQQPGQSLTLIATANQGSEATYESGFVIDKFPISRPNLTFSTLTVSNMSPEDSSIYLCSVEVAIAKNIQYFGAGTRLSVL.

This clonotype was seen ten or more times. The chain has TRBV28 and TRBJ1-1, with 7 bases identical to TRBD1. The V segment lost 6 bases and the J segment 0 bases; nucleotides outside the gene matches: 4. CDR3 length: 14 amino acids. CDR1 MDHEN and CDR2 SYDVKM come from the germline V gene. CDR3 in amino acids: CASRRQGLNTEAFF. For the CDR3, the DNA is TGTGCCAGCAGACGACAGGGTTTGAACACTGAAGCTTTCTTT.

The V and J genes are TRBV5-5 and TRBJ2-3, with D unresolved. Trimming left V 3 bases short and J 4 bases short, with 12 bases between. From germline, CDR1 is SGHKS and CDR2 YYEKEE (reference sequence). The CDR3 has 14 amino acids. In nucleotides, the CDR3 is TGTGCCAGCAGCTCCCGGGCGCCCGCAGATACGCAGTATTTT. Amino acids: CASSSRAPADTQYF.

This clonotype was recorded at least ten times. The chain has TRBV20-1 and TRBJ1-1; unclear D gene. This CDR3 is built from 13 residues. CDR1 is DFQATT and CDR2 is SNEGSKA in the germline V gene (reference sequence). V shed 0 bases and J shed 11 bases, with 16 bases lying between them. The CDR3 loop reads CSARDVDLKVAFF. The CDR3 bases are TGCAGTGCTAGAGATGTAGATCTTAAGGTGGCTTTCTTT.

The table lists this clonotype with many counts. V is TRBV6-6 and J is TRBJ2-1; 7 bases line up with TRBD1. J lost 8 bases, V lost 2 bases, and 9 bases had no gene match. CDR3 size: 15 residues. The V gene's germline CDR1 is MNHNY and CDR2 SVGAGI (reference sequence). CDR3 sequence reads: CASSYQGTGVHEQFF. The CDR3 DNA reads TGTGCCAGCAGTTACCAAGGAACAGGGGTCCATGAGCAGTTCTTC.

This clonotype is medium-sized (0.01 to 0.1%). The chain uses TRBV6-2 or TRBV6-3 and TRBJ1-1; TRBD1 matches at 7 bases. Germline CDR1 reads MNHEY; CDR2 reads SVGEGT. The CDR3 has 15 amino acids. The trim removed 6 bases at V and 0 bases at J, leaving 7 bases unmatched. The CDR3 region is CASRRPGQMNTEAFF. The CDR3 DNA is TGTGCCAGCAGGCGGCCGGGACAGATGAACACTGAAGCTTTCTTT.

This clonotype has only one observation. A clone one base away is much larger, so this may be a read error. The gene calls are TRBV5-4 and TRBJ1-2; maybe TRBD1 (5 bases). V lost 3 bases and J lost 3, with 12 bases in between. The CDR3 is made up of 14 amino acids. Per germline, CDR1 SGHNT and CDR2 YYREEE (reference sequence). This CDR3 is CASSSSGTDYGYTF. DNA for the CDR3: TGTGCCAGCAGCTCGTCCGGGACGGACTATGGCTACACCTTC. Together with reference TRBV5-4 and TRBJ1-2, the CDR3 gives the full variable domain: ETGVTQSPTHLIKTRGQQVTLRCSSQSGHNTVSWYQQALGQGPQFIFQYYREEENGRGNFPPRFSGLQFPNYSSELNVNALELDDSALYLCASSSSGTDYGYTFGSGTRLTVV.

This clonotype was detected ten times or more. The chain couples TRBV6-6 to TRBJ1-5, with 8 positions matching TRBD1. The junction had 6 bases not matched to a gene; V was cut back by 2 bases and J by 0 bases. Germline V gives CDR1 MNHNY, CDR2 SVGAGI (reference sequence). The CDR3 runs 17 residues. The CDR3 DNA follows: TGTGCCAGCAGTTACCCCTCGACAGGGGTTAGCAATCAGCCCCAGCATTTT. It codes for CASSYPSTGVSNQPQHF.

This clonotype was counted ten times or more. The J gene is TRBJ2-3, the V gene TRBV7-6, with 11 positions matching TRBD2. The germline V gene encodes CDR1 SGHVS and CDR2 FNYEAQ. V lost 5 bases and J lost 5; bases outside the gene matches: 6. CDR3 length: 15 amino acids. DNA of the CDR3: TGTGCCAGCAGCCTCCTAGCGGGGGGTGTAGATACGCAGTATTTT. Amino acid sequence: CASSLLAGGVDTQYF.

This rearrangement joins TRBV28 to TRBJ2-5, with D possibly being TRBD1 (6 bases). CDR3 length: 15 amino acids. The V and J ends lost 6 bases and 7 bases respectively, with 21 bases between them. Per the germline V gene, CDR1 is MDHEN and CDR2 is SYDVKM. This chain's CDR3 is CASSFGGQKGGTQYF. The DNA of the CDR3 is TGTGCCAGCAGCTTCGGTGGACAAAAAGGGGGGACCCAGTACTTC.

This clonotype was picked up many times. The CDR3 bases are TGTGCCAGCAGCTTTGGCAGGGGGACTGGCTACACCTTC. It encodes CASSFGRGTGYTF. The chain recombines TRBV12-3 or TRBV12-4 with TRBJ1-2, with TRBD1 matching over 7 bases. The J segment lost 7 bases and the V segment lost 6 bases, leaving 8 bases of the junction unmatched. The CDR3 consists of 13 residues.